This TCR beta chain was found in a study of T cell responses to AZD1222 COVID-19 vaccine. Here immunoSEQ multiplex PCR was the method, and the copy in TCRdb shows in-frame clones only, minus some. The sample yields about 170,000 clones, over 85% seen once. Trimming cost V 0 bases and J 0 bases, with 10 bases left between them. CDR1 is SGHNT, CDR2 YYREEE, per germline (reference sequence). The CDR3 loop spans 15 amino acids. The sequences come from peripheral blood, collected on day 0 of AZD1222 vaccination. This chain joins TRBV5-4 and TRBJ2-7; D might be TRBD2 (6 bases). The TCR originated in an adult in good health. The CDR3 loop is CASSLGTTSSYEQYF. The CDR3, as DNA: TGTGCCAGCAGCTTGGGGACTACTAGCTCCTACGAGCAGTACTTC. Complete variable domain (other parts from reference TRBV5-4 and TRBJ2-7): ETGVTQSPTHLIKTRGQQVTLRCSSQSGHNTVSWYQQALGQGPQFIFQYYREEENGRGNFPPRFSGLQFPNYSSELNVNALELDDSALYLCASSLGTTSSYEQYFGPGTRLTVT.